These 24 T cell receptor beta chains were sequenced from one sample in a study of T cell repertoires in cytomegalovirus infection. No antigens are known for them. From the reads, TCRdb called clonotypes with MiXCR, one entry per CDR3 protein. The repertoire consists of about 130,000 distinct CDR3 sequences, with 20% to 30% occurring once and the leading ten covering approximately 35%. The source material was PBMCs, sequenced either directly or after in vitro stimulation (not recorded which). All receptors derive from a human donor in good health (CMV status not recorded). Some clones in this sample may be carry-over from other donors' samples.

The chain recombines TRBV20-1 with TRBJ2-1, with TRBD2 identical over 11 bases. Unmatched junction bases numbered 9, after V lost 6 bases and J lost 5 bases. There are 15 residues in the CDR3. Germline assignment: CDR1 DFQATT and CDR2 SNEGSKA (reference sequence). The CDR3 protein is CSASLAGGKNNEQFF. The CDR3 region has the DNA TGCAGTGCAAGCCTAGCGGGAGGAAAAAACAATGAGCAGTTCTTC.

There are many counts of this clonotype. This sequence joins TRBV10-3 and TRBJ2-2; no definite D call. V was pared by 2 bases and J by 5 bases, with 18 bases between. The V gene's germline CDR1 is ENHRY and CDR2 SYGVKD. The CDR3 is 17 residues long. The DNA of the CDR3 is TGTGCCATCAGTGAGCGCGAAACGGGCGGTATGACCGGGGAGCTGTTTTTT. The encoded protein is CAISERETGGMTGELFF.

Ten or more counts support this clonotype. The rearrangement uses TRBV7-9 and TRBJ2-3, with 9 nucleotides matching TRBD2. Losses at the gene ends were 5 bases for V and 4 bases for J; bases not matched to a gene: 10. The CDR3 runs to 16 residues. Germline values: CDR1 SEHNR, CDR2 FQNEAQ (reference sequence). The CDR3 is CASSLDWREGADTQYF. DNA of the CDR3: TGTGCCAGCAGCCTGGACTGGCGGGAGGGAGCAGATACGCAGTATTTT. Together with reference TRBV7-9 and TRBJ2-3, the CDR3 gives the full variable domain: DTGVSQNPRHKITKRGQNVTFRCDPISEHNRLYWYRQTLGQGPEFLTYFQNEAQLEKSRLLSDRFSAERPKGSFSTLEIQRTEQGDSAMYLCASSLDWREGADTQYFGPGTRLTVL.

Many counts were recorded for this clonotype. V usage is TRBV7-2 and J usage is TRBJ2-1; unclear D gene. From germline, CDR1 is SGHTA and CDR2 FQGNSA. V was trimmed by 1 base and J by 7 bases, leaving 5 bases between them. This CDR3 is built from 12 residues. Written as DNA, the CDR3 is TGTGCCAGCAGCTTAGACCAAAATGAGCAGTTCTTC. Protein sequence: CASSLDQNEQFF.

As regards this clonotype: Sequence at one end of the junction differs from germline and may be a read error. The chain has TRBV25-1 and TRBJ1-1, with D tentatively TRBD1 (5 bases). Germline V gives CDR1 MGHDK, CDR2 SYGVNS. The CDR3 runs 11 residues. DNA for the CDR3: TGTGCCAGCAGTGAGAGGGGTGGCTGGGTCTTT. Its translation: CASSERGGWVF.

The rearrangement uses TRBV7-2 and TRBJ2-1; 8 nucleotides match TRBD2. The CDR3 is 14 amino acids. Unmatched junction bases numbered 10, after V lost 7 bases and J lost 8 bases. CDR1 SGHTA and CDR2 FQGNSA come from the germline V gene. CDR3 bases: TGTGCCAGCAACCCGGGAGGGCCTAAAGATGAGCAGTTCTTC. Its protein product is CASNPGGPKDEQFF.

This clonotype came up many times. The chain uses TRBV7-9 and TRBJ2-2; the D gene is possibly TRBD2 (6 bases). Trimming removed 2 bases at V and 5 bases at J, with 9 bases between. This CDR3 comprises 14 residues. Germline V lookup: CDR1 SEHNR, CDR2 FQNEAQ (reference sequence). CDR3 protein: CASSLLATTGELFF. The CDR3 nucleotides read TGTGCCAGCAGCTTACTAGCGACTACCGGGGAGCTGTTTTTT.

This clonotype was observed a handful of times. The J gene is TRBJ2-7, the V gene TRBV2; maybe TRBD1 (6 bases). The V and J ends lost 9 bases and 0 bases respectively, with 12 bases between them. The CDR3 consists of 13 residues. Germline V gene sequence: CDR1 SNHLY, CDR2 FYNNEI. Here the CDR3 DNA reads TGTGCCAGTGGAAGGGGGACCTCCTACGAGCAGTACTTC. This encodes CASGRGTSYEQYF.

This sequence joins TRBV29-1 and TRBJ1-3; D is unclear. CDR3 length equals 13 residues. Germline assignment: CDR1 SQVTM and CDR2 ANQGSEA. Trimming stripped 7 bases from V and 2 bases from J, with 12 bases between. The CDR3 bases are TGCAGCGCAACCAGACTCCCTGGAAACACCATATATTTT. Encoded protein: CSATRLPGNTIYF. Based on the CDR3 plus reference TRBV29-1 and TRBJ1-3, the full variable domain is SAVISQKPSRDICQRGTSLTIQCQVDSQVTMMFWYRQQPGQSLTLIATANQGSEATYESGFVIDKFPISRPNLTFSTLTVSNMSPEDSSIYLCSATRLPGNTIYFGEGSWLTVV.

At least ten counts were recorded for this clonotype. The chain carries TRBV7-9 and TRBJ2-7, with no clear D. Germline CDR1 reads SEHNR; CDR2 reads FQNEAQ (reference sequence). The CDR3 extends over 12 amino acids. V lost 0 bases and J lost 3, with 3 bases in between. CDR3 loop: CASSLAIYEQYF. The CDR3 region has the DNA TGTGCCAGCAGCTTAGCCATCTACGAGCAGTACTTC.

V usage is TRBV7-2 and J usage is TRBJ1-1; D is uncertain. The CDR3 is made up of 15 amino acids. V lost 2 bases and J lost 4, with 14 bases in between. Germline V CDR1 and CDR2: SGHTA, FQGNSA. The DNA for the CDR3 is TGTGCCAGCAGCTTAAATTCGGCCGGACTCACTGAAGCTTTCTTT. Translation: CASSLNSAGLTEAFF.

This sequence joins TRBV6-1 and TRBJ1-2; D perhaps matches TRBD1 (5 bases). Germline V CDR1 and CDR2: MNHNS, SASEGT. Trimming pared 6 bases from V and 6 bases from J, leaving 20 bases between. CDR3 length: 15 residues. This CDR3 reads CASSRGRTLGDGYTF. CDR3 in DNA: TGTGCCAGCAGCCGGGGGAGGACCCTTGGCGATGGCTACACCTTC.

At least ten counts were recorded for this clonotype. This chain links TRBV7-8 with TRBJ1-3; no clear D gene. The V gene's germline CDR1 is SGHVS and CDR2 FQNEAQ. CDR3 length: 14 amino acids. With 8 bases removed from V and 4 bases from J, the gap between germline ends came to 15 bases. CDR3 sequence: CASATTRSGNTIYF. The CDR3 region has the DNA TGTGCCAGCGCCACGACCCGTTCAGGAAACACCATATATTTT.

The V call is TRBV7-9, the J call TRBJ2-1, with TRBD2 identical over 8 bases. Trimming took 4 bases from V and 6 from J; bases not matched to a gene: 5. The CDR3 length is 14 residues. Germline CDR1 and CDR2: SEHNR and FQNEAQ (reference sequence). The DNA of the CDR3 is TGTGCCAGCAGCTATTCAAGCGGGAGCAATGAGCAGTTCTTC. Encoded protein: CASSYSSGSNEQFF.

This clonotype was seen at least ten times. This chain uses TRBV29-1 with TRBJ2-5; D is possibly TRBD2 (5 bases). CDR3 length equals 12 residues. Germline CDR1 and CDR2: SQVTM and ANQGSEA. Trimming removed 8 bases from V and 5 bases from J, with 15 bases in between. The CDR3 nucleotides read TGCAGCACAGTAAGGGAGTGGGAGACCCAGTACTTC. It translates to CSTVREWETQYF.

The CDR3 protein is CASSHGQGAGYEQYF. The DNA for the CDR3 is TGTGCCAGCAGCCACGGACAGGGGGCTGGGTACGAGCAGTACTTC. The rearrangement joins TRBV7-9 to TRBJ2-7; 11 bases are a match to TRBD1. V trimming: 5 bases; J trimming: 4 bases; junction bases outside the gene matches: 7. Germline V lookup: CDR1 SEHNR, CDR2 FQNEAQ (reference sequence). This CDR3 has 15 residues.

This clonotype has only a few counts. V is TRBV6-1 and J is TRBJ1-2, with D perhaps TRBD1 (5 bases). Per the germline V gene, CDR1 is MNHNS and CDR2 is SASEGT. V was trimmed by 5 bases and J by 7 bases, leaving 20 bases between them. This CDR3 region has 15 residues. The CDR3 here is CASSWGGTIQGGYTF. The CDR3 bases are TGTGCCAGCAGTTGGGGGGGGACTATCCAGGGTGGCTACACCTTC.

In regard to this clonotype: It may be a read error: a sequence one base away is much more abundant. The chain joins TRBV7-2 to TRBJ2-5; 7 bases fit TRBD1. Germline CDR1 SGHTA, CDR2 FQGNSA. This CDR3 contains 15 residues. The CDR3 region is CASSAGTAYQGTQYF. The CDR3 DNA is TGTGCCAGCAGCGCTGGGACAGCGTACCAAGGGACCCAGTACTTC.

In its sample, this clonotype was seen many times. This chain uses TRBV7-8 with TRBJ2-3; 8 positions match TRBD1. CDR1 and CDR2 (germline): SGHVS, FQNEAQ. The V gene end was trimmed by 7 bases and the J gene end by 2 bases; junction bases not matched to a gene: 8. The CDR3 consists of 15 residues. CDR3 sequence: CASNPSTGDTDTQYF. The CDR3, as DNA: TGTGCCAGCAACCCCTCGACAGGGGACACAGATACGCAGTATTTT.

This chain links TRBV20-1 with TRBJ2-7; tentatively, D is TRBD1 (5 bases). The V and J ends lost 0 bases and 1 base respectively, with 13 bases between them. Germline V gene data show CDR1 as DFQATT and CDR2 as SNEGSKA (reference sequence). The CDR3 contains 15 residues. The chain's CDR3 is CSARDRRGTSYEQYF. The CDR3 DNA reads TGCAGTGCTAGAGATCGAAGGGGCACATCCTACGAGCAGTACTTC.

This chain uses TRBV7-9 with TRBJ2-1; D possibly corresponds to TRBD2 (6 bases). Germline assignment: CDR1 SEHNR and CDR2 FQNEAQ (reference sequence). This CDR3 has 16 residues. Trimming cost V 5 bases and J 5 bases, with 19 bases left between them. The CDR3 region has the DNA TGTGCCAGCAGCGAATGGAGGGGCAGGGCAAACAATGAGCAGTTCTTC. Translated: CASSEWRGRANNEQFF. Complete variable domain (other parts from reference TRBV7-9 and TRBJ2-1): DTGVSQNPRHKITKRGQNVTFRCDPISEHNRLYWYRQTLGQGPEFLTYFQNEAQLEKSRLLSDRFSAERPKGSFSTLEIQRTEQGDSAMYLCASSEWRGRANNEQFFGPGTRLTVL.

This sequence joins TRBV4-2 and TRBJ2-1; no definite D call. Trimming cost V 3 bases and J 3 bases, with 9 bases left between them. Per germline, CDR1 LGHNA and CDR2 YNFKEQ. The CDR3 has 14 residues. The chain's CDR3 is CASSQSQYYNEQFF. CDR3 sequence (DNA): TGTGCCAGCAGCCAGTCCCAGTACTACAATGAGCAGTTCTTC.

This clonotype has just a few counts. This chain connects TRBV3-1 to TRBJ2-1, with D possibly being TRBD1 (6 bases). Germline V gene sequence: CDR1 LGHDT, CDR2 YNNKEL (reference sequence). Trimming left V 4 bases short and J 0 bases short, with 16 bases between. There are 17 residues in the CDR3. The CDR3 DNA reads TGTGCCAGCAGCCCGAGCCCAGGGGAGAGCTCCTACAATGAGCAGTTCTTC. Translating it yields CASSPSPGESSYNEQFF.

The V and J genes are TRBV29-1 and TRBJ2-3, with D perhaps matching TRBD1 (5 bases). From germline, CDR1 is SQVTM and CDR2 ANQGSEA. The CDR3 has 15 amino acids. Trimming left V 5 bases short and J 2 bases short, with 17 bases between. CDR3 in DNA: TGCAGCGTTCTGGGGCCAGGGTCTTACACAGATACGCAGTATTTT. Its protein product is CSVLGPGSYTDTQYF.